The clone carrying this T cell receptor (beta chain) was recorded once. Its antigen is as yet unknown. Genomic DNA of every subset was divided equally among multiple immunoSEQ plates. TCRdb's table, derived via immunoSEQ multiplex PCR, lists solely in-frame clones and lacks some. This table holds about 2.4 million clones, roughly nine tenths found once. The sample belongs to a study of shared clonotypes between healthy human individuals. Study-wide context: Participating donors consisted of a couple of women and a few men aged 18 to 49. The study, taken as a whole, reports: Sorted-subset samples were not fully sequenced, rarefaction indicated. The small donor group covered limited genetic and exposure diversity.

Trimming took 1 base from V and 7 from J, leaving 13 bases between them. CDR1 is SEHNR, CDR2 FQNEAQ, per germline (reference sequence). This CDR3 spans 14 amino acids. This chain uses TRBV7-9 with TRBJ2-5, with a tentative D call TRBD2 (5 bases). Sequencing was carried out using naive CD4+ T cells sorted from blood. The subset here: CD45RA+ positively selected. The TCR was taken from a man in his late teens or twenties in good health. CDR3 DNA sequence: TGTGCCAGCAGCTTAGGAGGGCTAGTGGTGACCCAGTACTTC. This translates into CASSLGGLVVTQYF.